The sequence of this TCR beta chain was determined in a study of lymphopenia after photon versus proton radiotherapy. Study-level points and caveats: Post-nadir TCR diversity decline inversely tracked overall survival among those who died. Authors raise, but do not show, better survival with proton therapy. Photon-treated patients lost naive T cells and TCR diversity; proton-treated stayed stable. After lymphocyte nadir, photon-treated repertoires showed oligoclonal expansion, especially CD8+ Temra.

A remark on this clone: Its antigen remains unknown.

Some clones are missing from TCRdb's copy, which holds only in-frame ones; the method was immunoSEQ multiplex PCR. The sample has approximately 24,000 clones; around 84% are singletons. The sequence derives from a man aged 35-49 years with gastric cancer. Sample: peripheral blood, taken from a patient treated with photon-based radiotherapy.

CDR3 DNA sequence: TGTGCCAGCATTAAGAATGAAAAACTGTTTTTT. Translating gives CASIKNEKLFF. The genes are TRBV2 and TRBJ1-4; D is unresolved. V was shortened by 7 bases and J by 5 bases, with 5 bases between the two germline ends. CDR3 length: 11 amino acids. Germline V gene sequence: CDR1 SNHLY, CDR2 FYNNEI.